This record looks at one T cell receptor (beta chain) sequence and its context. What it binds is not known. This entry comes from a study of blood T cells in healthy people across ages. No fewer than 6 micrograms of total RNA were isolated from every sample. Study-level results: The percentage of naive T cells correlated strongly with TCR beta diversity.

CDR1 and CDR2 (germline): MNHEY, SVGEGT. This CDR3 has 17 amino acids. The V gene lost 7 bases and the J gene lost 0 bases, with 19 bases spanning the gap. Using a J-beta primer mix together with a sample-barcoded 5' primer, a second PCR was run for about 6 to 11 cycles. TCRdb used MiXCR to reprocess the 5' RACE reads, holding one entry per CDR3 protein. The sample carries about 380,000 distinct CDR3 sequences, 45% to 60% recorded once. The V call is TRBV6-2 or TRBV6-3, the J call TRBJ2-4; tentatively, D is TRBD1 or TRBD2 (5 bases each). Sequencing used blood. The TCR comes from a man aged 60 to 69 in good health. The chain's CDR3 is CASNSGQGTLAKNIQYF. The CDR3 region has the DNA TGTGCCAGCAACTCAGGGCAAGGGACCCTAGCCAAAAACATTCAGTACTTC.